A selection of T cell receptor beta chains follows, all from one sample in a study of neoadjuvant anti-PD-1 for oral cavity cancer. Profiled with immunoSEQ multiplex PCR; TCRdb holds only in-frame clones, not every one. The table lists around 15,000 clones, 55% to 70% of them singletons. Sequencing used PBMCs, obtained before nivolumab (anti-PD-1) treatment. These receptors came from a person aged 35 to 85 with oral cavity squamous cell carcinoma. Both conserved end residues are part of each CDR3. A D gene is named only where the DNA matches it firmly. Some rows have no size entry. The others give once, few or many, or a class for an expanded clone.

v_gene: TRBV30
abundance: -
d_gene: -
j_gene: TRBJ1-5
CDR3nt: TGTGCCTGGGGAGGTAGTAGCAATCAGCCCCAGCATTTT
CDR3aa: CAWGGSSNQPQHF

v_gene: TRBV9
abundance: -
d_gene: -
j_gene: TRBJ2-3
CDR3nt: TGTGCCAGCAGTGACGGACTGTATACGCAGTATTTT
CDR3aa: CASSDGLYTQYF

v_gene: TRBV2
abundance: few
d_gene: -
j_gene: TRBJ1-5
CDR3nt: TGTGCCAATGGACCCTCCTGGCCCCAGCATTTT
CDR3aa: CANGPSWPQHF

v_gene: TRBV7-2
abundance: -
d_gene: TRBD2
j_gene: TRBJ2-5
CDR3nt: TGTGCCAGCAGCTTAGGTACTAGCGGGGTAGAGACCCAGTACTTC
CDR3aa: CASSLGTSGVETQYF

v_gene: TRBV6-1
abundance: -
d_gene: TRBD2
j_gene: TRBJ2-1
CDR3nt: TGTGCCAGCAGTGCCTCTAGCGGGGGTTACAATGAGCAGTTCTTC
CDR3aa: CASSASSGGYNEQFF

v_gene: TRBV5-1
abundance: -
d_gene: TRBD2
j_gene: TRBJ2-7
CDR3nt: TGCGCCAGCAGCTTGTTTGATGTCGGGAGGACTGCCGAGCAGTACTTC
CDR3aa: CASSLFDVGRTAEQYF

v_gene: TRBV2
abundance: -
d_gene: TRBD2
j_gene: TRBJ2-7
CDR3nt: TGTGCCAGCAGTGCCCGGACTAGTCCTTACGAGCAGTACTTC
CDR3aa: CASSARTSPYEQYF

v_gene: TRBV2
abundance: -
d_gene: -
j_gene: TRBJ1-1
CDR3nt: TGTGCCAGCAGTGGAGGGGGGGGCACGAACACTGAAGCTTTCTTT
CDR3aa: CASSGGGGTNTEAFF

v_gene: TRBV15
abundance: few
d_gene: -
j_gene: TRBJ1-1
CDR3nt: TGTGCCACCAGCAGAGGACAGGAGAACACTGAAGCTTTCTTT
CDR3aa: CATSRGQENTEAFF

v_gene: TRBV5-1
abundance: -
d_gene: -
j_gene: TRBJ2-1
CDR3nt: TGCGCCAGCAGCTTGGAGGTAGTGACTGGGGATGAGCAGTTCTTC
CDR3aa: CASSLEVVTGDEQFF

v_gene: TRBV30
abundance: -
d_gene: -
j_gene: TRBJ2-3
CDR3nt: TGTGCCTGGAGTACCGGTTCTGATACGCAGTATTTT
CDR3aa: CAWSTGSDTQYF

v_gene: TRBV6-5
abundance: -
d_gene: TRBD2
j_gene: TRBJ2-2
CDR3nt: TGTGCCAGCAGTTGGGGGGGAACCGGGGAGCTGTTTTTT
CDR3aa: CASSWGGTGELFF

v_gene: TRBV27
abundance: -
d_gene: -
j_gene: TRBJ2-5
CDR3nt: TGTGCCAGCAGTACGGGGGGCGCTTGGGAGACCCAGTACTTC
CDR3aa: CASSTGGAWETQYF

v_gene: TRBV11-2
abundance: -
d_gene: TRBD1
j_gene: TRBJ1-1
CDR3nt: TGTGCCAGCAGCCTCGGACAGGGAGACACTGAAGCTTTCTTT
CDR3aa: CASSLGQGDTEAFF

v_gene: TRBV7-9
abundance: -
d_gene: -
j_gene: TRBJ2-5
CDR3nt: TGTGCCAGCAGCCCCGGGGGTGTGAGAGAGACCCAGTACTTC
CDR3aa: CASSPGGVRETQYF

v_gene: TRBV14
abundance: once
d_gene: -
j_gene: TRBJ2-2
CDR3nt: TGTGCCAGCAGCCCCACCCTAGGGCTCACCGGGGAGCTGTTTTTT
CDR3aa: CASSPTLGLTGELFF

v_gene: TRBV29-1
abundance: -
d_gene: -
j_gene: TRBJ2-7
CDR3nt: TGCAGCGTTGAAGATCAGGAGGGTCTCCACGAGCAGTACTTC
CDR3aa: CSVEDQEGLHEQYF

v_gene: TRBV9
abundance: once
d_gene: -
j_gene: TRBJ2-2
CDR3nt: TGTGCCAGCAGCCCCCAATTAGGGAGCGGCACCGGGGAGCTGTTTTTT
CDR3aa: CASSPQLGSGTGELFF

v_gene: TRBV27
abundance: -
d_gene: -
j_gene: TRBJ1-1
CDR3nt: TGTGCCAGCAGTTCGGGTCGAGTCAGGGTAACTGAAGCTTTCTTT
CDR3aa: CASSSGRVRVTEAFF

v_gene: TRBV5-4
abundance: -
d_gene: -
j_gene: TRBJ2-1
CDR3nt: TGTGCCAGCGGGGGGCGGGATCACAATGAGCAGTTCTTC
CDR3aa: CASGGRDHNEQFF

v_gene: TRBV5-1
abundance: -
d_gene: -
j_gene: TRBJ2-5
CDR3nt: TGCGCCAGCAGCCTCCTTGGACAGACCTACCAAGAGACCCAGTACTTC
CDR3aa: CASSLLGQTYQETQYF

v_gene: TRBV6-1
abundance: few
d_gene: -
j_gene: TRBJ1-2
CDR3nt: TGTGCCAGCCAAACCGATCGGGACTATGGCTACACCTTC
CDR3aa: CASQTDRDYGYTF

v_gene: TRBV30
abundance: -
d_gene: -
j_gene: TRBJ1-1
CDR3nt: TGTGCCTGGAGTTCGGGTAGGTGGGGCACTGAAGCTTTCTTT
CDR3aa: CAWSSGRWGTEAFF

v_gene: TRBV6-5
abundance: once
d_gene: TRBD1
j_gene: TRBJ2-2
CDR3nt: TGTGCCAGCAGTTCCGGACAGGGGGCCGGGGAGCTGTTTTTT
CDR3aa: CASSSGQGAGELFF

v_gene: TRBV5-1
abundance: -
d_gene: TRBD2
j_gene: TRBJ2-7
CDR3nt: TGCGCCAGCAGCTCCTGGACTAGCGGGAGTTACGAGCAGTACTTC
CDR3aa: CASSSWTSGSYEQYF

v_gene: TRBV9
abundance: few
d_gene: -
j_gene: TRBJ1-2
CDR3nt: TGTGCCAGCAGCCCCTTGACAGCAGATCTCTATGGCTACACCTTC
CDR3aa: CASSPLTADLYGYTF

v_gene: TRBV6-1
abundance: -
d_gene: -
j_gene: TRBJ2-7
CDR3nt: TGTGCCAGCATACCAGGCCCCCCGGGAGAGCAGTACTTC
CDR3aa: CASIPGPPGEQYF